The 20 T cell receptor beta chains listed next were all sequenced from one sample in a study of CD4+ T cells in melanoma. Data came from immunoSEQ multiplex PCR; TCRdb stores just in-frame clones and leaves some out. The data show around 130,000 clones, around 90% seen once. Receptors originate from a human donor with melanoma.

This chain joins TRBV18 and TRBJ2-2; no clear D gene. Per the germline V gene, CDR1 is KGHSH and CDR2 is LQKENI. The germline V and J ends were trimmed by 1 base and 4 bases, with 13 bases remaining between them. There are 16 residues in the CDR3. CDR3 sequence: CASSPLAPAGTGELFF. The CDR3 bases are TGTGCCAGCTCACCACTTGCCCCAGCCGGCACCGGGGAGCTGTTTTTT.

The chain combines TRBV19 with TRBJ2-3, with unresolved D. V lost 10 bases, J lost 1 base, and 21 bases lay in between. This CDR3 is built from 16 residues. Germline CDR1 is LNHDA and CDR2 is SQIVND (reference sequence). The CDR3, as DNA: TGTGCCACCTCAAGGCTCGAGCCTCGGGGCACAGATACGCAGTATTTT. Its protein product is CATSRLEPRGTDTQYF.

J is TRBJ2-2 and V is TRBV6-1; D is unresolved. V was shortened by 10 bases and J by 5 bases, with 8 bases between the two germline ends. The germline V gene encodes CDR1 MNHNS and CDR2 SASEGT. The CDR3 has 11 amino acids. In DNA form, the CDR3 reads TGTGCCACCACAGAGACCGGGGAGCTGTTTTTT. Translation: CATTETGELFF.

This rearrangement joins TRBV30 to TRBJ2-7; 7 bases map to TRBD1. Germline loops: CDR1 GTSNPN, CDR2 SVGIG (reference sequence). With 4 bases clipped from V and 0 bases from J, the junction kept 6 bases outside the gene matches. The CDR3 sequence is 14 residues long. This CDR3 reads CAWTRQGSSYEQYF. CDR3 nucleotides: TGTGCCTGGACTCGACAGGGAAGCTCCTACGAGCAGTACTTC.

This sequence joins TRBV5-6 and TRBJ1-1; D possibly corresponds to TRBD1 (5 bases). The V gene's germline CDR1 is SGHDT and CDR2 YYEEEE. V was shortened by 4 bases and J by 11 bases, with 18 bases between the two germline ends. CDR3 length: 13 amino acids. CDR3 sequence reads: CASSPLGREDAFF. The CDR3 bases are TGTGCCAGCAGCCCCCTAGGCAGGGAGGACGCTTTCTTT.

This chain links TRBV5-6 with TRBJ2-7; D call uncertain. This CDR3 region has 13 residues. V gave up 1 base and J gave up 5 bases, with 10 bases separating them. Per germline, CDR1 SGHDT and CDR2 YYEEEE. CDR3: CASSLSQENEQYF. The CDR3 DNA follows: TGTGCCAGCAGCTTGAGTCAGGAGAACGAGCAGTACTTC.

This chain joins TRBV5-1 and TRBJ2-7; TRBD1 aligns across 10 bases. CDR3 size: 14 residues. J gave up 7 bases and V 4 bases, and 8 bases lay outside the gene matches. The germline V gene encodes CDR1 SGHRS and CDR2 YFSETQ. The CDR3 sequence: CASSLTGQGQEQYF. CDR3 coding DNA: TGCGCCAGCAGCCTCACGGGACAGGGGCAAGAGCAGTACTTC.

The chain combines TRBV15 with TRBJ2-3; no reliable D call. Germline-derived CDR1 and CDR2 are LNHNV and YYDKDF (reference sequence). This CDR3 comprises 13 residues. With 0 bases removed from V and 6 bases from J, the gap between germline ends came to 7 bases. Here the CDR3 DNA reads TGTGCCACCAGCAGAGATGAAGCCGATACGCAGTATTTT. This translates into CATSRDEADTQYF.

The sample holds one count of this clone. Here the CDR3 DNA reads TGTGCCAGCAGGGGGCTGCAAGAGACCCAGTACTTC. This translates into CASRGLQETQYF. This chain links TRBV7-9 with TRBJ2-5, with D perhaps matching TRBD1 (5 bases). V lost 6 bases to trimming and J lost 2 bases, with 7 bases between them. The germline gives CDR1 SEHNR, CDR2 FQNEAQ (reference sequence). CDR3 size: 12 residues.

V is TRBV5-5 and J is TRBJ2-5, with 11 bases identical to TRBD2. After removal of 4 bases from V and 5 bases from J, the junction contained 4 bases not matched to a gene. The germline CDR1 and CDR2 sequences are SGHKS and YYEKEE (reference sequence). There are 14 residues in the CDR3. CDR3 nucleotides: TGTGCCAGCAGCGATACTAGCGGGGGTGAGACCCAGTACTTC. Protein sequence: CASSDTSGGETQYF.

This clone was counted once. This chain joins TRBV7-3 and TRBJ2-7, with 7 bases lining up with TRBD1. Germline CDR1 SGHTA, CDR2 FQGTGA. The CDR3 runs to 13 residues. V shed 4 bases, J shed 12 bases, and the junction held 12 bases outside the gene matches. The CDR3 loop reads CASSSKNRGFLYF. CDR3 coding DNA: TGTGCCAGCAGCTCAAAAAACAGGGGATTCTTGTACTTC.

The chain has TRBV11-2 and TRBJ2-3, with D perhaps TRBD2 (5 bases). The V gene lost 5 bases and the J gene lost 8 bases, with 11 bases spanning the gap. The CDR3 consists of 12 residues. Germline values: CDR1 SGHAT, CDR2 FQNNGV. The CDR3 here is CASSPGGGTQYF. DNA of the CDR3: TGTGCCAGCAGCCCTGGAGGAGGTACGCAGTATTTT.

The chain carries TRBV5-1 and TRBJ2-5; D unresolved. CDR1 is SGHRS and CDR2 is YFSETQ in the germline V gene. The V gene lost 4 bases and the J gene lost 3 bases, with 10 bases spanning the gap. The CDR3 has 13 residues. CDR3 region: CASSVGWEETQYF. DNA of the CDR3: TGCGCCAGCAGCGTGGGGTGGGAAGAGACCCAGTACTTC.

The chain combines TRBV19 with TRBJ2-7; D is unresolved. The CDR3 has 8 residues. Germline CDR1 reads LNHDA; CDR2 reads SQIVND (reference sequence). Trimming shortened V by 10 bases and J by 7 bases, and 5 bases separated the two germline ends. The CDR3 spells CATREQYF. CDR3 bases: TGTGCCACCAGGGAGCAGTACTTC.

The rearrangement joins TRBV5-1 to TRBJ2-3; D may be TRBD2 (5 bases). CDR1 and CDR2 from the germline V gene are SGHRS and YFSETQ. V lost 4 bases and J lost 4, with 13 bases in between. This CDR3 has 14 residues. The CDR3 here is CASSVTLGADTQYF. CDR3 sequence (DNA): TGCGCCAGCAGCGTTACCCTCGGGGCAGATACGCAGTATTTT.

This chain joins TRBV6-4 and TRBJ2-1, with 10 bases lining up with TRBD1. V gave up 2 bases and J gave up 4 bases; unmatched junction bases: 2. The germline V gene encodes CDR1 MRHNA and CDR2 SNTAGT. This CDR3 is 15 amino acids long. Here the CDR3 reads CASSDRDRGYNEQFF. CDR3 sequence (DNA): TGTGCCAGCAGTGACCGGGACAGGGGTTACAATGAGCAGTTCTTC.

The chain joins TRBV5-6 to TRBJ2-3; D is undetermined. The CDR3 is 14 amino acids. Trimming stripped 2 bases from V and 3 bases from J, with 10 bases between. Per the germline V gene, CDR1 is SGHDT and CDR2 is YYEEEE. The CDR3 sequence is CASSFGMETDTQYF. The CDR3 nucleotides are TGTGCCAGCAGCTTTGGGATGGAAACAGATACGCAGTATTTT.

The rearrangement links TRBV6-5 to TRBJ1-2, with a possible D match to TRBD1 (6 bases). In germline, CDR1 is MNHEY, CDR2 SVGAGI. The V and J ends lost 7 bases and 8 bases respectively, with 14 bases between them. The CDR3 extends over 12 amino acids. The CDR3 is CASNGVGGGYTF. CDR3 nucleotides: TGTGCCAGCAACGGGGTAGGGGGAGGCTACACCTTC.

For the CDR3, the DNA is TGTGCCAGCAGACTGTGGCAGGGGGCGGTCGGGGAGCTGTTTTTT. Residues: CASRLWQGAVGELFF. This chain uses TRBV27 with TRBJ2-2, with 8 bases that match TRBD1. CDR3 length: 15 amino acids. From germline, CDR1 is MNHEY and CDR2 SMNVEV (reference sequence). Trimming took 6 bases from V and 7 from J; bases not matched to a gene: 10.

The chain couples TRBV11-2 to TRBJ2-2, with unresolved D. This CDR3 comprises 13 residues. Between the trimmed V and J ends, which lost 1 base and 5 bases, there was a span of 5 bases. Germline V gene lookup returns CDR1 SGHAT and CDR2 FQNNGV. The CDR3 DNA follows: TGTGCCAGCAGCTTAGTACGAACCGGGGAGCTGTTTTTT. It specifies CASSLVRTGELFF.